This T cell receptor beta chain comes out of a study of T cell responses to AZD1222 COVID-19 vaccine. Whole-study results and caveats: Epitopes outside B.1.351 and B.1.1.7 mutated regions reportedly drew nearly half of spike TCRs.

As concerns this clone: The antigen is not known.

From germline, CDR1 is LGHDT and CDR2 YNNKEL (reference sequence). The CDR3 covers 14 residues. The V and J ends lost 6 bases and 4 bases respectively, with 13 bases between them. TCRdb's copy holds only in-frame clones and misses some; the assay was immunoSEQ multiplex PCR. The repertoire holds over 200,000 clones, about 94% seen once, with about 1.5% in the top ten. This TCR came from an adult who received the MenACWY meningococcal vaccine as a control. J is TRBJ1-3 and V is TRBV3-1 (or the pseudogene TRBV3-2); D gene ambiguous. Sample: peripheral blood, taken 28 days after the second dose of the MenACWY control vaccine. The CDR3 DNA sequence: TGTGCCAGCAGTTCAGACGGTCGGGGAAACACCATATATTTT. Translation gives CASSSDGRGNTIYF.